A single sample gave rise to the 32 T cell receptor beta chains below, sequenced in a study of cytomegalovirus exposure and HLA in healthy donors. Use of 60 Vbeta and 13 Jbeta primers characterized the PCR. TCRdb's copy holds only in-frame clones and misses some; the assay was immunoSEQ multiplex PCR. The sample records about 130,000 clones, more than 80% being singletons. What was sequenced was PBMCs. Receptors originate from a woman in her 30s in good health and CMV-seropositive.

The V gene is TRBV5-6, the J gene TRBJ1-2; possible D gene TRBD1, 5 bases. The ends were cut back, 7 bases at V and 0 bases at J, with 13 bases in the middle. CDR1 SGHDT and CDR2 YYEEEE come from the germline V gene. The CDR3 sequence is 14 residues long. CDR3 amino acids: CASYTGSANYGYTF. CDR3 nucleotides: TGTGCCAGCTACACAGGATCAGCTAACTATGGCTACACCTTC. The complete variable domain, with remaining parts taken from reference TRBV5-6 and TRBJ1-2, reads DAGVTQSPTHLIKTRGQQVTLRCSPKSGHDTVSWYQQALGQGPQFIFQYYEEEERQRGNFPDRFSGHQFPNYSSELNVNALLLGDSALYLCASYTGSANYGYTFGSGTRLTVV.

V and J are TRBV28 and TRBJ1-1; D is possibly TRBD1 (6 bases). The CDR3 extends over 14 amino acids. The ends were cut back, 3 bases at V and 4 bases at J, with 12 bases in the middle. Germline V gene lookup returns CDR1 MDHEN and CDR2 SYDVKM. Here the CDR3 reads CASSFHRASTEAFF. CDR3 in DNA: TGTGCCAGCAGTTTCCACAGGGCCAGCACTGAAGCTTTCTTT.

This clone is a singleton in its sample. The chain employs TRBV5-1 and TRBJ1-5; D remains unclear. The CDR3 is made up of 13 amino acids. V lost 4 bases to trimming and J lost 6 bases, with 11 bases between them. Germline V gene lookup returns CDR1 SGHRS and CDR2 YFSETQ. This chain's CDR3 is CASSTQYGQPQHF. The CDR3, as DNA: TGCGCCAGCAGCACCCAATACGGTCAGCCCCAGCATTTT. Filled out from reference TRBV5-1 and TRBJ1-5, the complete variable domain reads KAGVTQTPRYLIKTRGQQVTLSCSPISGHRSVSWYQQTPGQGLQFLFEYFSETQRNKGNFPGRFSGRQFSNSRSEMNVSTLELGDSALYLCASSTQYGQPQHFGDGTRLSIL.

The CDR3 here is CATENYGYTF. The CDR3 DNA sequence: TGTGCCACCGAGAACTATGGCTACACCTTC. V and J are TRBV19 and TRBJ1-2; D call uncertain. The CDR3 is 10 residues long. V lost 10 bases, J lost 2 bases, and 5 bases lay in between. CDR1 and CDR2 from the germline V gene are LNHDA and SQIVND (reference sequence).

This clone occurred once. The V gene is TRBV2, the J gene TRBJ2-6; 8 bases fit TRBD1. The V segment lost 6 bases and the J segment 0 bases; nucleotides outside the gene matches: 1. Germline V gene data show CDR1 as SNHLY and CDR2 as FYNNEI. The CDR3 has 15 residues. The CDR3 DNA reads as TGTGCCAGCAGCGACAGGGGCTCTGGGGCCAACGTCCTGACTTTC. Its translation is CASSDRGSGANVLTF. Together with reference TRBV2 and TRBJ2-6, the CDR3 gives the full variable domain: EPEVTQTPSHQVTQMGQEVILRCVPISNHLYFYWYRQILGQKVEFLVSFYNNEISEKSEIFDDQFSVERPDGSNFTLKIRSTKLEDSAMYFCASSDRGSGANVLTFGAGSRLTVL.

CDR3 protein: CASTPRGGSSYNEQFF. The CDR3 DNA reads TGTGCCAGCACCCCACGGGGCGGGAGCTCCTACAATGAGCAGTTCTTC. The chain recombines TRBV7-6 with TRBJ2-1; TRBD2 matches at 7 bases. Germline CDR1 SGHVS, CDR2 FNYEAQ. This CDR3 comprises 16 residues. V lost 7 bases and J lost 0; bases outside the gene matches: 9. Full variable domain (outside the CDR3, taken from reference TRBV7-6 and TRBJ2-1): GAGVSQSPRYKVTKRGQDVALRCDPISGHVSLYWYRQALGQGPEFLTYFNYEAQQDKSGLPNDRFSAERPEGSISTLTIQRTEQRDSAMYRCASTPRGGSSYNEQFFGPGTRLTVL.

This chain connects TRBV28 to TRBJ1-6; D is ambiguous. With 3 bases removed from V and 3 bases from J, the gap between germline ends came to 12 bases. The germline gives CDR1 MDHEN, CDR2 SYDVKM. CDR3 length: 16 residues. The CDR3 region is CASSFAAELYNSPLHF. The CDR3 DNA sequence: TGTGCCAGCAGTTTCGCCGCGGAACTCTATAATTCACCCCTCCACTTT.

The J gene is TRBJ1-2, the V gene TRBV28; TRBD1 is a possible D gene (6 bases). This CDR3 has 15 residues. CDR1 is MDHEN and CDR2 is SYDVKM in the germline V gene. The V and J ends lost 5 bases and 0 bases respectively, with 13 bases between them. This CDR3 reads CASSPAWTANYGYTF. CDR3 nucleotides: TGTGCCAGCAGTCCGGCTTGGACAGCTAACTATGGCTACACCTTC.

The rearrangement uses TRBV5-8 and TRBJ1-4; 7 bases are a match to TRBD1. The CDR3 is 15 amino acids. Germline CDR1 is SGHTS and CDR2 is YDEGEE. With 1 base clipped from V and 4 bases from J, the junction kept 4 bases outside the gene matches. CDR3 nucleotide sequence: TGTGCCAGCAGCTTGTGGGACAGACTTAATGAAAAACTGTTTTTT. As protein: CASSLWDRLNEKLFF.

J is TRBJ2-5 and V is TRBV11-2; 11 bases are shared with TRBD1. The CDR3 extends over 18 amino acids. The junction had 8 bases not matched to a gene; V was cut back by 1 base and J by 1 base. Germline loops: CDR1 SGHAT, CDR2 FQNNGV. CDR3 loop: CASSLVRFGTGGQETQYF. In nucleotides, the CDR3 is TGTGCCAGCAGCTTAGTGAGGTTTGGGACAGGGGGCCAAGAGACCCAGTACTTC.

V is TRBV6-5 and J is TRBJ1-2; D is undetermined. CDR1 and CDR2 (germline): MNHEY, SVGAGI. V lost 5 bases, J lost 7 bases, and 11 bases lay in between. The CDR3 is made up of 12 amino acids. The CDR3 loop is CASSPAGLGYTF. The CDR3 region has the DNA TGTGCCAGCAGTCCCGCAGGACTTGGCTACACCTTC.

This sequence joins TRBV5-1 and TRBJ2-1; D not certain. The germline CDR1 and CDR2 sequences are SGHRS and YFSETQ. CDR3 length: 16 residues. Trimming took 0 bases from V and 5 from J, leaving 15 bases between them. This CDR3 reads CASSLAGSLKDNEQFF. In DNA, the CDR3 is TGCGCCAGCAGCTTGGCCGGTTCTCTCAAAGACAATGAGCAGTTCTTC.

The chain is built from TRBV5-1 and TRBJ1-2; TRBD1 matches at 12 bases. Trimming cost V 2 bases and J 4 bases; bases outside gene matches: 6. The CDR3 is 16 residues long. In germline, CDR1 is SGHRS, CDR2 YFSETQ. CDR3 loop: CASSLGTGGGFYGYTF. DNA of the CDR3: TGCGCCAGCAGCTTAGGGACAGGGGGCGGTTTCTATGGCTACACCTTC. The entire variable domain, with the rest obtained from reference TRBV5-1 and TRBJ1-2, is as follows: KAGVTQTPRYLIKTRGQQVTLSCSPISGHRSVSWYQQTPGQGLQFLFEYFSETQRNKGNFPGRFSGRQFSNSRSEMNVSTLELGDSALYLCASSLGTGGGFYGYTFGSGTRLTVV.

This chain links TRBV10-3 with TRBJ2-1, with 11 bases lining up with TRBD2. With V trimmed by 5 bases and J by 13 bases, 4 bases remained unmatched. In germline, CDR1 is ENHRY, CDR2 SYGVKD. The CDR3 is 12 residues long. DNA for the CDR3: TGTGCCATCAGTTTTAGCGGGAGGGCCCAGTTCTTC. Translation: CAISFSGRAQFF.

The V gene is TRBV29-1, the J gene TRBJ2-3, with a possible D match to TRBD2 (7 bases). The germline V gene has CDR1 SQVTM and CDR2 ANQGSEA. The CDR3 has 15 amino acids. V lost 2 bases and J lost 4, with 16 bases in between. The CDR3 spells CSVEYWGGGSDTQYF. The CDR3 bases are TGCAGCGTTGAATACTGGGGGGGCGGATCAGATACGCAGTATTTT.

This rearrangement joins TRBV28 to TRBJ2-7; D unresolved. The CDR3 has 14 amino acids. CDR1 and CDR2 from the germline V gene are MDHEN and SYDVKM. Trimming took 1 base from V and 3 from J, leaving 10 bases between them. The chain's CDR3 is CASSLSLGRYEQYF. CDR3 nucleotides: TGTGCCAGCAGTTTATCTCTAGGTCGCTACGAGCAGTACTTC.

In DNA, the CDR3 is TGTGCCAGCTCACCGAGAACTACAGATACGCAGTATTTT. Translation gives CASSPRTTDTQYF. V is TRBV18 and J is TRBJ2-3; D unresolved. The CDR3 sequence is 13 residues long. Per the germline V gene, CDR1 is KGHSH and CDR2 is LQKENI. Trimming removed 3 bases from V and 3 bases from J, with 7 bases in between.

The V and J genes are TRBV6-5 and TRBJ1-2; D is uncertain. Germline V gene lookup returns CDR1 MNHEY and CDR2 SVGAGI. Trimming pared 3 bases from V and 10 bases from J, leaving 21 bases between. CDR3 length: 15 amino acids. In nucleotides, the CDR3 is TGTGCCAGCAGTTATCAACCGGGAACCGGGCAGGTCTACACCTTC. Amino acids: CASSYQPGTGQVYTF.

The chain is built from TRBV7-9 and TRBJ1-2; 10 bases map to TRBD1. The ends lost 5 bases at V and 4 bases at J; junction bases unmatched: 4. The CDR3 length is 14 residues. CDR1 and CDR2 (germline): SEHNR, FQNEAQ (reference sequence). The CDR3: CASSVTGGLYGYTF. In nucleotides, the CDR3 is TGTGCCAGCAGCGTGACAGGGGGCCTCTATGGCTACACCTTC.

V is TRBV18 and J is TRBJ1-2; D might be TRBD1 (6 bases). The ends were cut back, 4 bases at V and 5 bases at J, with 20 bases in the middle. This CDR3 has 16 amino acids. Germline loops: CDR1 KGHSH, CDR2 LQKENI. The DNA of the CDR3 is TGTGCCAGCTCACTCGCCCCCGGGGGGCAGGAGTATGGCTACACCTTC. Its translation is CASSLAPGGQEYGYTF.

The chain recombines TRBV25-1 with TRBJ1-1, with no clear D. The CDR3 consists of 13 residues. V lost 4 bases to trimming and J lost 1 base, with 7 bases between them. Germline lookup yields CDR1 MGHDK and CDR2 SYGVNS. In nucleotides, the CDR3 is TGTGCCAGCAGTGCGTACAGGAACACTGAAGCTTTCTTT. Translation: CASSAYRNTEAFF. The full variable domain, rest sourced from reference TRBV25-1 and TRBJ1-1, is EADIYQTPRYLVIGTGKKITLECSQTMGHDKMYWYQQDPGMELHLIHYSYGVNSTEKGDLSSESTVSRIRTEHFPLTLESARPSHTSQYLCASSAYRNTEAFFGQGTRLTVV.

The chain employs TRBV7-9 and TRBJ1-1, with D hard to call. The CDR3 covers 15 residues. Germline CDR1 SEHNR, CDR2 FQNEAQ (reference sequence). Between the trimmed V and J ends, which lost 1 base and 0 bases, there was a span of 9 bases. CDR3 residues: CASSLGGSLNTEAFF. In nucleotides, the CDR3 is TGTGCCAGCAGCTTAGGCGGGAGTTTGAACACTGAAGCTTTCTTT.

This clone showed up just a few times. V usage is TRBV4-1 and J usage is TRBJ2-7; TRBD1 agrees at 9 bases. Germline-derived CDR1 and CDR2 are MGHRA and YSYEKL. The CDR3 runs 12 residues. Trimming took 4 bases from V and 11 from J; bases not matched to a gene: 6. This chain's CDR3 is CASSPWGDREYF. The CDR3 bases are TGCGCCAGCAGCCCCTGGGGGGACAGGGAGTACTTC.

The CDR3 here is CASSLGGGGDEQFF. DNA for the CDR3: TGTGCCAGCAGCTTAGGGGGTGGGGGGGATGAGCAGTTCTTC. The genes are TRBV11-3 and TRBJ2-1, with 7 bases lining up with TRBD2. Trimming cost V 1 base and J 8 bases; bases outside gene matches: 5. This CDR3 spans 14 amino acids. The germline V gene encodes CDR1 SGHNT and CDR2 YENEEA.

The chain carries TRBV28 and TRBJ1-2; D possibly corresponds to TRBD1 (6 bases). The CDR3 has 15 amino acids. Germline assignment: CDR1 MDHEN and CDR2 SYDVKM. V lost 6 bases, J lost 8 bases, and 22 bases lay in between. CDR3 in DNA: TGTGCCAGCAGCCTCTCAGGGACACTGCTGGGAGGCTACACCTTC. Protein product: CASSLSGTLLGGYTF.

CDR3 DNA: TGCGCCAGCGGCTATGGACAGGATGGCTACACCTTC. Translation: CASGYGQDGYTF. This sequence joins TRBV5-1 and TRBJ1-2; TRBD1 aligns across 7 bases. Germline values: CDR1 SGHRS, CDR2 YFSETQ. V dropped 7 bases and J dropped 6; count of bases not matched to a gene: 6. The CDR3 totals 12 residues.

The rearrangement joins TRBV27 to TRBJ2-3, with D maybe TRBD1 (6 bases). The germline gives CDR1 MNHEY, CDR2 SMNVEV (reference sequence). This CDR3 has 15 residues. The V gene lost 2 bases and the J gene lost 6 bases, with 15 bases spanning the gap. The CDR3 nucleotides are TGTGCCAGCAGTTTAGACAGAGGGGGTAGGGATACGCAGTATTTT. It is translated as CASSLDRGGRDTQYF.

This chain uses TRBV28 with TRBJ1-2; 8 bases agree with TRBD1. Germline V gene lookup returns CDR1 MDHEN and CDR2 SYDVKM. The CDR3 extends over 16 amino acids. The V segment lost 1 base and the J segment 4 bases; nucleotides outside the gene matches: 8. The CDR3 DNA is TGTGCCAGCAGTTTATCGGCAGGGCAGGGGGCCTATGGCTACACCTTC. Translating it yields CASSLSAGQGAYGYTF.

The chain employs TRBV6-5 and TRBJ1-1, with 8 bases lining up with TRBD1. CDR1 MNHEY and CDR2 SVGAGI come from the germline V gene. The CDR3 sequence is 14 residues long. The trim removed 2 bases at V and 4 bases at J, leaving 3 bases unmatched. This CDR3 reads CASSYLGQGTEAFF. The CDR3 nucleotides are TGTGCCAGCAGTTACCTCGGACAGGGCACTGAAGCTTTCTTT.

This chain uses TRBV5-1 with TRBJ1-1; the match to TRBD1 covers 7 bases. Looked up from germline, CDR1 is SGHRS and CDR2 is YFSETQ. V lost 1 base and J lost 4; bases outside the gene matches: 16. The CDR3 extends over 18 amino acids. CDR3 residues: CASSLSETGLVFGTEAFF. The CDR3 DNA reads as TGCGCCAGCAGCTTGTCGGAGACAGGGTTGGTTTTTGGCACTGAAGCTTTCTTT.

This chain connects TRBV29-1 to TRBJ1-1, with D tentatively TRBD1 (5 bases). V lost 3 bases and J 0 bases, leaving 11 bases between the germline ends. Per the germline V gene, CDR1 is SQVTM and CDR2 is ANQGSEA. This CDR3 has 14 residues. CDR3 in amino acids: CSVEGEGLNTEAFF. CDR3 coding DNA: TGCAGCGTTGAGGGGGAGGGGCTGAACACTGAAGCTTTCTTT.

The chain joins TRBV19 to TRBJ1-2; D is possibly TRBD1 (5 bases). Germline V gene sequence: CDR1 LNHDA, CDR2 SQIVND (reference sequence). Trimming pared 5 bases from V and 2 bases from J, leaving 12 bases between. This CDR3 spans 14 amino acids. CDR3 sequence (DNA): TGTGCCAGTAGTCCCTCGGGACTGAACTATGGCTACACCTTC. Translating it yields CASSPSGLNYGYTF.